The sequence of this T cell receptor beta chain was determined in a study of blood T cells in healthy people across ages. Findings and limits, study-wide: The study regarded diversity estimates from one million T cells as underestimates. A strong correlation between TCR beta diversity and naive T cell percentage was seen.

As regards this clonotype: The antigen remains undetermined.

This CDR3 spans 16 amino acids. Germline trimming cut 0 bases from V and 5 bases from J; bases unmatched to any gene: 8. Looked up from germline, CDR1 is SGHNT and CDR2 is YYREEE (reference sequence). It was with a sample-barcoded 5' primer and a J-beta primer mix that a second PCR of roughly 7 to 12 cycles was run. TCRdb independently ran MiXCR on the 5' RACE reads; one entry per CDR3 protein. The sample consists of about 1.8 million distinct CDR3 sequences, around half of them appearing once. Sequencing was performed on blood. This sequence joins TRBV5-4 and TRBJ2-1; 7 nucleotides align to TRBD1. This TCR derives from a middle-aged woman in good health. DNA of the CDR3: TGTGCCAGCAGCTTGGTTGGTGGACAGGCCGACAATGAGCAGTTCTTC. It encodes CASSLVGGQADNEQFF.